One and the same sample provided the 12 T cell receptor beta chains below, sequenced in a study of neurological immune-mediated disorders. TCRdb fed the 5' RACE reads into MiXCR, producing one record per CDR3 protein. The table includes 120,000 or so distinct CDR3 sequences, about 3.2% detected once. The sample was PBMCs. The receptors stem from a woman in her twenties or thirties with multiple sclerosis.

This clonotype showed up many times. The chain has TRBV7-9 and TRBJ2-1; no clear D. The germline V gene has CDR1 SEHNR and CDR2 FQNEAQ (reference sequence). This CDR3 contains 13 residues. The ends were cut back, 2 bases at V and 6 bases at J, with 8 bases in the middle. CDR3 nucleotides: TGTGCCAGCAGCTTAATCCAGCTCAATGAGCAGTTCTTC. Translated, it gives CASSLIQLNEQFF.

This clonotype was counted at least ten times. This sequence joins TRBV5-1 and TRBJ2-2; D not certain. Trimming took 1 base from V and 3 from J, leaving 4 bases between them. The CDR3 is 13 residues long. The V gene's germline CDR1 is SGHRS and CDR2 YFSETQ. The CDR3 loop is CASSLTDTGELFF. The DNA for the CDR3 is TGCGCCAGCAGCTTGACAGACACCGGGGAGCTGTTTTTT.

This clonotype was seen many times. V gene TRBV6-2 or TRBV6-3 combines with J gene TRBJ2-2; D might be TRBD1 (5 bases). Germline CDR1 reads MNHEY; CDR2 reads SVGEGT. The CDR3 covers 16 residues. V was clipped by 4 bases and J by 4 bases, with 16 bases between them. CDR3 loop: CASSSRTGRVTGELFF. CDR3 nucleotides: TGTGCCAGCAGTTCACGGACGGGCAGGGTCACCGGGGAGCTGTTTTTT.

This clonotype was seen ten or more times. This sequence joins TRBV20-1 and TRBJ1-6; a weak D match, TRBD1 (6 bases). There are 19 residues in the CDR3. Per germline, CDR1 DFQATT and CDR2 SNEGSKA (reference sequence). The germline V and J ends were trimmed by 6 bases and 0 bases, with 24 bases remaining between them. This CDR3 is CSAPGGTGRVDSYNSPLHF. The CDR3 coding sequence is TGCAGTGCCCCGGGGGGCACAGGGCGGGTAGACTCCTATAATTCACCCCTCCACTTT.

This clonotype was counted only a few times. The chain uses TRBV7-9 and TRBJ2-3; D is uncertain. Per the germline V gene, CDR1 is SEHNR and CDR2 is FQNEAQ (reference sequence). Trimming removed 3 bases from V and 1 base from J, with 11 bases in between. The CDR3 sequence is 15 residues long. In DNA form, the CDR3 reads TGTGCCAGCAGCTTGATGGACCATCGCACAGATACGCAGTATTTT. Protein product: CASSLMDHRTDTQYF.

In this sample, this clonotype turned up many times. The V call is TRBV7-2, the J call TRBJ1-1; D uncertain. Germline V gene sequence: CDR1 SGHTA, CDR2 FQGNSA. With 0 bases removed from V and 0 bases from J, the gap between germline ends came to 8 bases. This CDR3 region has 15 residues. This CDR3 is CASSLASRLNTEAFF. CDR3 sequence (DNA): TGTGCCAGCAGCTTAGCATCCAGGTTGAACACTGAAGCTTTCTTT.

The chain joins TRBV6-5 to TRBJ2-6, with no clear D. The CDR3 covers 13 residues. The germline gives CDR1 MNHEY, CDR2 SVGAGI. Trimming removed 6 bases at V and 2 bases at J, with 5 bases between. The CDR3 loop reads CASRDPGANVLTF. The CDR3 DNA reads TGTGCCAGCAGGGACCCTGGGGCCAACGTCCTGACTTTC.

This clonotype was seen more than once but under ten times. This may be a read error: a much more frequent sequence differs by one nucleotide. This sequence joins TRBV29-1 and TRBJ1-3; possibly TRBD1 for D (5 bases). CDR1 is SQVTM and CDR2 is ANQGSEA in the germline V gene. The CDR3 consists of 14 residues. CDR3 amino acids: CSVEVPHGGNTTYF. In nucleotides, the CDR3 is TGCAGCGTTGAAGTGCCGCACGGGGGAAACACCACATATTTT.

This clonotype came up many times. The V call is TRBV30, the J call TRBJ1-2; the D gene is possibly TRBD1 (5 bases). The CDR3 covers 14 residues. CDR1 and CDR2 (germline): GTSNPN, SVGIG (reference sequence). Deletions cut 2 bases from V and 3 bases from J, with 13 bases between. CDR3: CAWSTGGTDYGYTF. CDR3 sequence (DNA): TGTGCCTGGAGTACCGGGGGGACGGACTATGGCTACACCTTC. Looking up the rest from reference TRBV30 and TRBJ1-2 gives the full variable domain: SQTIHQWPATLVQPVGSPLSLECTVEGTSNPNLYWYRQAAGRGLQLLFYSVGIGQISSEVPQNLSASRPQDRQFILSSKKLLLSDSGFYLCAWSTGGTDYGYTFGSGTRLTVV.

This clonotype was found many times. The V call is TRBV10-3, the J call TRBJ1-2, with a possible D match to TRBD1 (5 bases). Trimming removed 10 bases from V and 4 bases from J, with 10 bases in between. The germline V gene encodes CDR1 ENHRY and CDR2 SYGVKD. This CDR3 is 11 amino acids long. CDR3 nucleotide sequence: TGTGCCAGCTTCGACAGCTATGGCTACACCTTC. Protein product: CASFDSYGYTF.

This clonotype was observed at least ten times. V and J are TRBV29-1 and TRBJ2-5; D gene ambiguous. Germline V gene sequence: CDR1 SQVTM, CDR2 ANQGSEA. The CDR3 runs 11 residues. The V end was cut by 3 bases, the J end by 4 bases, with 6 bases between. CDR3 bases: TGCAGCGTTGAGGTGGGAGAGACCCAGTACTTC. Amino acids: CSVEVGETQYF.

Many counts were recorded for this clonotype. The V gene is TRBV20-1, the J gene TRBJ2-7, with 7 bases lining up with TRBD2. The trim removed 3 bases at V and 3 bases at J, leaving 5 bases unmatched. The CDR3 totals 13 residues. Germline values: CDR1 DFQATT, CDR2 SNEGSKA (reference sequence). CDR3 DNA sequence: TGCAGTGCTAGGCCCGGGACTAACTACGAGCAGTACTTC. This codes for CSARPGTNYEQYF.